Listed below are T cell receptor beta chains from one sample, sequenced in a study of blood T cell repertoires in COVID-19. Libraries were prepared by immunoSEQ multiplex PCR; TCRdb keeps only in-frame clonotypes and omits some of them. The profile shows about 300,000 clones, about 91% of them singletons. Material for sequencing was peripheral blood. The receptors come from a woman aged 25 to 39 who had recovered from COVID-19. The conserved cysteine and the conserved F or W are not part of the CDR3 here. Fields, in order: D gene, J gene, V gene, CDR3 protein. The D gene is left open where the match is weak.

d_call: -
j_call: TRBJ1-2
v_call: TRBV28
cdr3_aa: ASSSSVKDSYGYT

d_call: -
j_call: TRBJ1-1
v_call: TRBV30
cdr3_aa: AWTLEGREAF

d_call: -
j_call: TRBJ1-1
v_call: TRBV20-1
cdr3_aa: SAVRDTEAF

d_call: -
j_call: TRBJ1-5
v_call: TRBV6-2/TRBV6-3
cdr3_aa: ASSSLFSQPQH

d_call: -
j_call: TRBJ2-1
v_call: TRBV4-3
cdr3_aa: ASSPTQGYNEQF

d_call: -
j_call: TRBJ1-2
v_call: TRBV9
cdr3_aa: ASSVAADGYT

d_call: -
j_call: TRBJ2-5
v_call: TRBV5-1
cdr3_aa: ASSLGPETQY

d_call: -
j_call: TRBJ2-4
v_call: TRBV14
cdr3_aa: ASSQGGTVKNIQY

d_call: -
j_call: TRBJ1-1
v_call: TRBV4-3
cdr3_aa: ASSQEWATNTEAF

d_call: -
j_call: TRBJ1-5
v_call: TRBV18
cdr3_aa: ASSPPGGNQPQH

d_call: -
j_call: TRBJ1-1
v_call: TRBV29-1
cdr3_aa: SVVQDNSRAEAF

d_call: TRBD1
j_call: TRBJ1-2
v_call: TRBV10-3
cdr3_aa: AISDAPGQASYGYT

d_call: TRBD2
j_call: TRBJ2-5
v_call: TRBV5-8
cdr3_aa: ASSPGTRSRQETQY

d_call: -
j_call: TRBJ1-2
v_call: TRBV5-1
cdr3_aa: ASSLTGQGYT

d_call: TRBD1
j_call: TRBJ2-1
v_call: TRBV12-5
cdr3_aa: ASAKTGSSYNEQF

d_call: TRBD1
j_call: TRBJ2-4
v_call: TRBV28
cdr3_aa: ASSVAGTATGIQY